This entry lists 21 T cell receptor beta chains sequenced from one sample in a study of immune evolution from preneoplasia to lung adenocarcinoma. The method was immunoSEQ multiplex PCR; TCRdb's version includes in-frame clones alone and lacks a portion of them. The sample lists 25,000 or so clones; about 74% were seen once. The sequencing input was FFPE invasive lung adenocarcinoma tissue. All receptors derive from a person aged 55 to 70 with invasive lung adenocarcinoma. Some clones in this sample may be carry-over from other donors' samples.

The CDR3 region is CASSTNRQASNQPQHF. CDR3 nucleotides: TGTGCCAGTAGTACGAACCGACAGGCTAGCAATCAGCCCCAGCATTTT. This chain links TRBV19 with TRBJ1-5, with TRBD1 as a possible D gene (6 bases). Looked up from germline, CDR1 is LNHDA and CDR2 is SQIVND (reference sequence). There are 16 residues in the CDR3. V shed 4 bases and J shed 0 bases, with 13 bases lying between them. Based on the CDR3 plus reference TRBV19 and TRBJ1-5, the full variable domain is DGGITQSPKYLFRKEGQNVTLSCEQNLNHDAMYWYRQDPGQGLRLIYYSQIVNDFQKGDIAEGYSVSREKKESFPLTVTSAQKNPTAFYLCASSTNRQASNQPQHFGDGTRLSIL.

The chain links TRBV28 to TRBJ1-1; unclear D gene. V lost 6 bases and J lost 0, with 8 bases in between. CDR3 length equals 13 residues. The germline V gene encodes CDR1 MDHEN and CDR2 SYDVKM. In DNA, the CDR3 is TGTGCCAGCAGGCAGGACTTGAACACTGAAGCTTTCTTT. Its translation: CASRQDLNTEAFF.

This clone has a handful of counts. This chain links TRBV7-2 with TRBJ2-3, with TRBD1 identical over 9 bases. This CDR3 has 16 residues. V shed 0 bases and J 4 bases; nucleotides not matched to a gene: 5. Germline lookup yields CDR1 SGHTA and CDR2 FQGNSA. The CDR3 sequence is CASSLAQGQGADTQYF. The CDR3 nucleotides are TGTGCCAGCAGCTTAGCGCAGGGACAGGGAGCAGATACGCAGTATTTT.

V and J are TRBV28 and TRBJ1-5; D gene uncertain. There are 14 residues in the CDR3. CDR1 and CDR2 from the germline V gene are MDHEN and SYDVKM. Trimming stripped 5 bases from V and 6 bases from J, with 14 bases between. The CDR3 DNA follows: TGTGCCAGCAGTGGACCGGGGAGTGGTCAGCCCCAGCATTTT. Protein product: CASSGPGSGQPQHF. The full variable domain, in which reference TRBV28 and TRBJ1-5 provide the parts outside the CDR3, is DVKVTQSSRYLVKRTGEKVFLECVQDMDHENMFWYRQDPGLGLRLIYFSYDVKMKEKGDIPEGYSVSREKKERFSLILESASTNQTSMYLCASSGPGSGQPQHFGDGTRLSIL.

The J gene is TRBJ2-2, the V gene TRBV9; a possible D gene is TRBD1 (6 bases). Germline assignment: CDR1 SGDLS and CDR2 YYNGEE. With 2 bases removed from V and 4 bases from J, the gap between germline ends came to 12 bases. CDR3 length: 15 residues. DNA for the CDR3: TGTGCCAGCAGCGTTGAGGGGGTCACCACCGGGGAGCTGTTTTTT. This gives the protein CASSVEGVTTGELFF.

This clone was seen a handful of times. The chain joins TRBV5-4 to TRBJ2-5, with D unresolved. Germline-derived CDR1 and CDR2 are SGHNT and YYREEE (reference sequence). Trimming took off 2 bases at V and 4 bases at J, with 9 bases between the two ends. CDR3 size: 13 residues. The CDR3 region has the DNA TGTGCCAGCAGCTTTCAGAGCTTAGAGACCCAGTACTTC. Amino acids: CASSFQSLETQYF.

This sequence joins TRBV23-1 and TRBJ2-7; 9 bases align to TRBD2. TRBV23-1 is an ORF, and what it does is uncertain. This CDR3 is built from 15 residues. J gave up 2 bases and V 4 bases, and 6 bases lay outside the gene matches. The CDR3 coding sequence is TGCGCCAGCAGTCTAGGACTAGCGTCACCCTACGAGCAGTACTTC. This sequence encodes CASSLGLASPYEQYF.

In its sample, this clone was seen once. The chain links TRBV19 to TRBJ1-4; 8 bases match TRBD1. This CDR3 region has 14 residues. CDR1 is LNHDA and CDR2 is SQIVND in the germline V gene (reference sequence). Unmatched junction bases numbered 7, after V lost 5 bases and J lost 8 bases. The CDR3 is CASSPRTGYEKLFF. The CDR3 nucleotides read TGTGCCAGTAGTCCCCGGACAGGGTACGAAAAACTGTTTTTT.

This clone was recorded a few times. This chain connects TRBV18 to TRBJ2-7; 8 bases agree with TRBD1. In germline, CDR1 is KGHSH, CDR2 LQKENI. V dropped 3 bases and J dropped 2; count of bases not matched to a gene: 3. CDR3 length: 14 amino acids. CDR3 amino acids: CASSPRDRTYEQYF. The CDR3 DNA is TGTGCCAGCTCACCCCGGGACAGGACCTACGAGCAGTACTTC.

Only a few counts were recorded for this clone. V gene TRBV5-1 combines with J gene TRBJ1-1; 11 nucleotides agree with TRBD1. The germline V gene has CDR1 SGHRS and CDR2 YFSETQ. This CDR3 is 15 amino acids long. V gave up 4 bases and J gave up 4 bases; unmatched junction bases: 6. CDR3 sequence: CASSLDGTGGTEAFF. DNA for the CDR3: TGCGCCAGCAGCCTAGATGGGACAGGGGGCACTGAAGCTTTCTTT. Full variable domain (missing parts from reference TRBV5-1 and TRBJ1-1): KAGVTQTPRYLIKTRGQQVTLSCSPISGHRSVSWYQQTPGQGLQFLFEYFSETQRNKGNFPGRFSGRQFSNSRSEMNVSTLELGDSALYLCASSLDGTGGTEAFFGQGTRLTVV.

The chain carries TRBV29-1 and TRBJ2-5; D might be TRBD2 (6 bases). Germline CDR1 is SQVTM and CDR2 is ANQGSEA. V dropped 3 bases and J dropped 7 bases, with 15 bases sitting between them. The CDR3 loop spans 13 amino acids. This chain's CDR3 is CSVESPRDRTQYF. The CDR3 region has the DNA TGCAGCGTTGAGAGTCCGCGGGATAGGACCCAGTACTTC. Filled out from reference TRBV29-1 and TRBJ2-5, the complete variable domain reads SAVISQKPSRDICQRGTSLTIQCQVDSQVTMMFWYRQQPGQSLTLIATANQGSEATYESGFVIDKFPISRPNLTFSTLTVSNMSPEDSSIYLCSVESPRDRTQYFGPGTRLLVL.

The V gene is TRBV23-1, the J gene TRBJ2-7; 12 nucleotides align to TRBD2. TRBV23-1 is designated an ORF whose function remains uncertain. Germline trimming cut 2 bases from V and 4 bases from J; bases unmatched to any gene: 12. The CDR3 has 18 amino acids. CDR3 coding DNA: TGCGCCAGCAGTCAAACCTGGAGGGCTAGCGGGAGGGAATACGAGCAGTACTTC. This sequence encodes CASSQTWRASGREYEQYF.

Here the CDR3 reads CASSFYVVGPSMNTEAFF. The CDR3 region has the DNA TGCGCCAGCAGCTTTTATGTAGTAGGCCCGTCGATGAACACTGAAGCTTTCTTT. The chain uses TRBV5-1 and TRBJ1-1, with D unclear. The CDR3 has 18 amino acids. Trimming cost V 2 bases and J 0 bases, with 20 bases left between them. Germline CDR1 reads SGHRS; CDR2 reads YFSETQ.

The V call is TRBV7-9, the J call TRBJ2-7; possible D gene TRBD1, 6 bases. The V end lost 2 bases, the J end lost 5 bases, and 13 bases lay between the germline ends. The CDR3 is 14 amino acids. Germline V lookup: CDR1 SEHNR, CDR2 FQNEAQ (reference sequence). CDR3 sequence (DNA): TGTGCCAGCAGCTTATCAGGGGCGAAGAACGAGCAGTACTTC. Its protein product is CASSLSGAKNEQYF.

The rearrangement joins TRBV5-4 to TRBJ2-1, with 15 positions matching TRBD2. Germline CDR1 and CDR2: SGHNT and YYREEE (reference sequence). CDR3 length: 16 amino acids. V lost 3 bases to trimming and J lost 4 bases; unmatched junction nucleotides: 2. In DNA form, the CDR3 reads TGTGCCAGCAGCTGGGGACTAGCGGGAGGATACAATGAGCAGTTCTTC. It encodes CASSWGLAGGYNEQFF. Filled out from reference TRBV5-4 and TRBJ2-1, the complete variable domain reads ETGVTQSPTHLIKTRGQQVTLRCSSQSGHNTVSWYQQALGQGPQFIFQYYREEENGRGNFPPRFSGLQFPNYSSELNVNALELDDSALYLCASSWGLAGGYNEQFFGPGTRLTVL.

The genes are TRBV30 and TRBJ2-7; D might be TRBD1 (5 bases). Trimming stripped 2 bases from V and 0 bases from J, with 11 bases between. The germline CDR1 and CDR2 sequences are GTSNPN and SVGIG (reference sequence). The CDR3 length is 14 residues. Written as DNA, the CDR3 is TGTGCCTGGAGTAGTCAGGGAATCTCCTACGAGCAGTACTTC. Amino acid sequence: CAWSSQGISYEQYF.

The genes are TRBV28 and TRBJ2-1, with D possibly matching TRBD1 (7 bases). Trimming cost V 4 bases and J 8 bases, with 9 bases left between them. This CDR3 spans 12 amino acids. Germline-derived CDR1 and CDR2 are MDHEN and SYDVKM. The CDR3 sequence is CASSSRGDEQFF. CDR3 bases: TGTGCCAGCAGTTCCAGGGGGGATGAGCAGTTCTTC.

This clone is medium-sized. The chain carries TRBV7-8 and TRBJ2-7; TRBD2 might be the D (6 bases). V lost 2 bases and J lost 5, with 19 bases in between. Germline V gives CDR1 SGHVS, CDR2 FQNEAQ. The CDR3 extends over 16 amino acids. The CDR3 DNA reads TGTGCCAGCAGCTTAATTGGGTCGGGAGCCTGGAACGAGCAGTACTTC. This codes for CASSLIGSGAWNEQYF.

This clone was observed a single time. J is TRBJ1-2 and V is TRBV5-1; 9 nucleotides align to TRBD1. CDR3 length equals 15 residues. V shed 4 bases, J shed 2 bases, and the junction held 6 bases outside the gene matches. Germline V gives CDR1 SGHRS, CDR2 YFSETQ. CDR3 protein: CASSVGGTGNYGYTF. The CDR3 nucleotides read TGCGCCAGCAGCGTAGGTGGGACAGGGAACTATGGCTACACCTTC. Drawing the rest from reference TRBV5-1 and TRBJ1-2, the complete variable domain is KAGVTQTPRYLIKTRGQQVTLSCSPISGHRSVSWYQQTPGQGLQFLFEYFSETQRNKGNFPGRFSGRQFSNSRSEMNVSTLELGDSALYLCASSVGGTGNYGYTFGSGTRLTVV.

This clone was seen a few times. J is TRBJ2-7 and V is TRBV6-6; D possibly corresponds to TRBD1 (7 bases). Trimming left V 0 bases short and J 6 bases short, with 12 bases between. Germline CDR1 and CDR2: MNHNY and SVGAGI (reference sequence). The CDR3 runs to 14 residues. In DNA, the CDR3 is TGTGCCAGCAGTTACTCTCAGGGGGGCGGCGAGCAGTACTTC. The encoded protein is CASSYSQGGGEQYF.

The rearrangement joins TRBV28 to TRBJ2-1, with 9 bases matching TRBD1. The CDR3 extends over 14 amino acids. The junction had 9 bases not matched to a gene; V was cut back by 11 bases and J by 4 bases. Germline V gene data show CDR1 as MDHEN and CDR2 as SYDVKM. The CDR3 spells CAGGRDRAYNEQFF. The CDR3 DNA reads TGTGCCGGAGGCCGGGACAGGGCGTACAATGAGCAGTTCTTC. Full variable domain (remainder filled in from reference TRBV28 and TRBJ2-1): DVKVTQSSRYLVKRTGEKVFLECVQDMDHENMFWYRQDPGLGLRLIYFSYDVKMKEKGDIPEGYSVSREKKERFSLILESASTNQTSMYLCAGGRDRAYNEQFFGPGTRLTVL.